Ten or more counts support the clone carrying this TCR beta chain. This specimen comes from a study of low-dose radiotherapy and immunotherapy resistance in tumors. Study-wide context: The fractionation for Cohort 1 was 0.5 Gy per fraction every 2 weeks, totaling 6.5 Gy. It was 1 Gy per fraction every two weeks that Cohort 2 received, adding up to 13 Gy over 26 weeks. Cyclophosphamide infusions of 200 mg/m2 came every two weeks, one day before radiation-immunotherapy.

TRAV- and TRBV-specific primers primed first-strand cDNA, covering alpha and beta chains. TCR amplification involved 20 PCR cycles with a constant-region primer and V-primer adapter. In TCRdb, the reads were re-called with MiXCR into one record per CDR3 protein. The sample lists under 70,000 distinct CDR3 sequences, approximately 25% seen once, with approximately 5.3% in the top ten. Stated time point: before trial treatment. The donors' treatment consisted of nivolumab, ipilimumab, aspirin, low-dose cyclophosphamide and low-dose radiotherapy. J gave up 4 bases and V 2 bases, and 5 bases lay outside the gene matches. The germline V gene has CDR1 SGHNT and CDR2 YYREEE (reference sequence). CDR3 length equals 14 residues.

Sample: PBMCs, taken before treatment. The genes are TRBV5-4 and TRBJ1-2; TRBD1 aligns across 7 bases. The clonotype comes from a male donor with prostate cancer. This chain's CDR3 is CASSFQGVSYGYTF. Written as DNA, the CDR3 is TGTGCCAGCAGCTTCCAGGGGGTCTCCTATGGCTACACCTTC.